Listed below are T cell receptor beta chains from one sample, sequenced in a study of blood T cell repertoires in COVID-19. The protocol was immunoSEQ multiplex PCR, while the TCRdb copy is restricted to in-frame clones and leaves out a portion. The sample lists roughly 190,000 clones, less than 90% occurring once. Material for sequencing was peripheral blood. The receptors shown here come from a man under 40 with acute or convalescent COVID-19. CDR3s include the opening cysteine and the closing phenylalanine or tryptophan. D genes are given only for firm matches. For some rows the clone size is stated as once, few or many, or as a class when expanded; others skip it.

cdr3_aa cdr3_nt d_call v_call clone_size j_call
CASSPDRAELNTEAFF TGTGCCAGCAGTCCGGACAGGGCGGAGTTGAACACTGAAGCTTTCTTT TRBD1 TRBV2 NA TRBJ1-1
CASSFGRANTEAFF TGTGCCAGCAGTTTTGGCAGGGCGAACACTGAAGCTTTCTTT NA TRBV28 NA TRBJ1-1
CASSLKRYAGLLKDEQYF TGTGCCAGCAGCTTAAAAAGGTATGCGGGTCTCCTTAAGGACGAGCAGTACTTC NA TRBV7-3 NA TRBJ2-7
CASSLARQGQSNNSPLHF TGTGCCAGCAGCTTAGCCAGACAGGGTCAAAGTAATAATTCACCCCTCCACTTT TRBD1 TRBV7-8 NA TRBJ1-6
CASSQRLAGYNEQFF TGTGCCAGCAGCCAACGACTAGCGGGATACAATGAGCAGTTCTTC TRBD2 TRBV3-1/TRBV3-2 NA TRBJ2-1
CASSEIGWGVGTEAFF TGTGCCAGCAGTGAAATAGGGTGGGGAGTCGGGACTGAAGCTTTCTTT NA TRBV2 NA TRBJ1-1
CASSRSSGISGEKLFF TGTGCCAGCAGCCGAAGTTCCGGGATTTCGGGTGAAAAACTGTTTTTT NA TRBV14 NA TRBJ1-4
CSVRQGASTEAFF TGCAGCGTGCGACAGGGGGCGAGTACTGAAGCTTTCTTT TRBD1 TRBV29-1 NA TRBJ1-1
CASSLGGQGATEAFF TGTGCCAGCAGTTTAGGGGGACAGGGGGCGACTGAAGCTTTCTTT TRBD1 TRBV28 NA TRBJ1-1
CASSLQGEGYGYTF TGCGCCAGCAGCTTACAGGGAGAGGGATATGGCTACACCTTC NA TRBV5-1 few TRBJ1-2
CASSVGRGASTDTQYF TGTGCCAGCAGCGTAGGACGGGGGGCTTCCACAGATACGCAGTATTTT NA TRBV9 NA TRBJ2-3
CASSHGQGATGYTF TGCGCCAGCAGCCACGGACAGGGGGCAACTGGCTACACCTTC TRBD1 TRBV5-1 NA TRBJ1-2
CASSASGTGSSGYTF TGTGCCAGCAGCGCCTCCGGGACAGGGAGTTCTGGCTACACCTTC TRBD1 TRBV6-5 once TRBJ1-2
CSAREVEQFF TGCAGTGCCCGAGAGGTTGAGCAGTTCTTC NA TRBV20-1 NA TRBJ2-1
CASSPTGTGNTIYF TGTGCCAGCAGTCCGACAGGCACTGGAAACACCATATATTTT NA TRBV6-5 NA TRBJ1-3
CASSAQGSHTEAFF TGTGCCAGCAGCGCCCAAGGGAGTCACACTGAAGCTTTCTTT NA TRBV5-4 NA TRBJ1-1
CASSLMSSGGQSNTGELFF TGCGCCAGCAGCTTAATGTCTAGCGGGGGCCAATCGAACACCGGGGAGCTGTTTTTT TRBD2 TRBV5-1 NA TRBJ2-2
CSVDPGPNTDTQYF TGCAGCGTTGATCCTGGGCCAAACACAGATACGCAGTATTTT NA TRBV29-1 NA TRBJ2-3
CASSFGRSGNTIYF TGTGCCAGCAGCTTCGGGAGGTCCGGAAACACCATATATTTT NA TRBV5-8 NA TRBJ1-3
CASSFPDFTGELFF TGCGCCAGCAGCTTCCCCGACTTCACCGGGGAGCTGTTTTTT NA TRBV5-1 NA TRBJ2-2
CATSGAGTYEQYF TGTGCCACCAGTGGCGCAGGGACCTACGAGCAGTACTTC NA TRBV24-1 NA TRBJ2-7
CASGVSGGAYEQYF TGTGCCAGCGGAGTTAGCGGGGGGGCCTACGAGCAGTACTTC TRBD2 TRBV28 NA TRBJ2-7
CASSSYSGRRVFF TGTGCCAGCAGTTCGTATAGCGGGAGAAGAGTTTTCTTC TRBD2 TRBV6-5 NA TRBJ2-1
CASSYSISGIGGYTF TGTGCCAGCAGTTACTCGATATCGGGGATAGGAGGCTACACCTTC NA TRBV6-6 NA TRBJ1-2
CASRADRGRTSTDTQYF TGTGCCAGTAGGGCGGACAGGGGCCGTACTAGCACAGATACGCAGTATTTT TRBD1 TRBV19 NA TRBJ2-3
CASSPTGRAWGGGYTF TGTGCCAGCAGCCCTACAGGACGCGCTTGGGGTGGTGGCTACACCTTC NA TRBV6-2/TRBV6-3 NA TRBJ1-2
CASRPDRGPTDTQYF TGTGCCAGCAGACCGGACAGGGGTCCCACAGATACGCAGTATTTT TRBD1 TRBV6-5 NA TRBJ2-3
CASSSNRVPTDTQYF TGTGCCAGCAGCTCGAACCGGGTCCCCACAGATACGCAGTATTTT NA TRBV7-6 NA TRBJ2-3
CAWSFTGGDVWNTEAFF TGTGCCTGGAGTTTTACCGGGGGGGATGTATGGAACACTGAAGCTTTCTTT NA TRBV30 NA TRBJ1-1
CASRRWDRGLFAFF TGTGCCAGTCGCCGTTGGGACAGGGGGCTATTTGCTTTCTTT TRBD1 TRBV28 NA TRBJ1-1
CASSPTRGGLSFF TGTGCCAGCAGCCCCACTCGGGGAGGTCTGTCTTTCTTT NA TRBV5-6 NA TRBJ1-1
CASSPGRISIGEKLFF TGTGCCAGCAGCCCAGGTCGAATAAGCATTGGTGAAAAACTGTTTTTT NA TRBV5-5 NA TRBJ1-4
CASSFLAASYNEQFF TGCGCCAGCAGCTTTCTAGCGGCATCCTACAATGAGCAGTTCTTC TRBD2 TRBV5-1 NA TRBJ2-1
CASSHLPFEKLFF TGCGCCAGCAGCCATCTTCCTTTTGAAAAACTGTTTTTT NA TRBV4-1 NA TRBJ1-4
CASSLNPGSDPWAEAFF TGCGCCAGCAGCTTGAATCCGGGTAGCGACCCATGGGCTGAAGCTTTCTTT NA TRBV5-1 NA TRBJ1-1
CASSLNGAYEQYF TGTGCTAGCAGCTTAAATGGAGCCTACGAGCAGTACTTC NA TRBV7-7 NA TRBJ2-7
CASLLGGLETQYF TGTGCCAGCCTCCTAGGGGGCTTGGAGACCCAGTACTTC TRBD1 TRBV6-6 once TRBJ2-5
CASRPGQMNTEAFF TGTGCCAGCAGACCTGGACAGATGAACACTGAAGCTTTCTTT NA TRBV28 NA TRBJ1-1
CASSLVSGIGEKLFF TGTGCCAGCAGTTTAGTATCCGGGATTGGAGAAAAACTGTTTTTT NA TRBV28 once TRBJ1-4
CASSFYSSSNGYTF TGCGCCAGCAGCTTTTACAGTTCCTCTAATGGCTACACCTTC NA TRBV5-1 NA TRBJ1-2
CASRFPRDRPNEKLFF TGTGCAAGTCGCTTCCCCAGGGACAGGCCGAATGAAAAACTGTTTTTT NA TRBV12-2 NA TRBJ1-4
CASSARYEQYF TGTGCCAGCAGTGCTCGCTACGAGCAGTACTTC NA TRBV25-1 NA TRBJ2-7